Described below is a single T cell receptor beta chain sequence and its context. The data are from a study of shared clonotypes between healthy human individuals. Profiling relied on immunoSEQ multiplex PCR, and the TCRdb table lists in-frame clones only, not all of them. The profile shows around 1.9 million clones, 93% of them singletons. V trimming: 5 bases; J trimming: 9 bases; junction bases outside the gene matches: 6. CDR3 length: 14 residues. Looked up from germline, CDR1 is GTSNPN and CDR2 is SVGIG (reference sequence). Naive-designated CD8 cells lacked CD45RO, were positively enriched for CCR7, and omitted terminally differentiated effector memory CD45RA+ cells.

Sequencing was carried out using naive CD8+ T cells from PBMCs. The V and J genes are TRBV30 and TRBJ2-2, with 13 nucleotides matching TRBD2. The clonotype originates from a man in his late teens or twenties in good health. Some clones in this sample may be carry-over from other donors' samples. CDR3 nucleotides: TGTGCCTGGGACGGGACTAGCGGGGATCGGGAGCTGTTTTTT. Amino acids: CAWDGTSGDRELFF.